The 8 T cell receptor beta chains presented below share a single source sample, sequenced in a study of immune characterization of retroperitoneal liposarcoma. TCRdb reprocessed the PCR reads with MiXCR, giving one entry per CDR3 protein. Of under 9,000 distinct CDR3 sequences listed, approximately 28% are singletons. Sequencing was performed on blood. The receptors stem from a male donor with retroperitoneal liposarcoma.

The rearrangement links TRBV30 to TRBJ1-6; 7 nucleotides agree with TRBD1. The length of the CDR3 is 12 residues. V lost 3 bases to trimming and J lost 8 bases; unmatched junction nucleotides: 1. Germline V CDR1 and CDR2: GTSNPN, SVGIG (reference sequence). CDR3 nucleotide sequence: TGTGCCTGGAGCACAGGGGATTCACCCCTCCACTTT. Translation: CAWSTGDSPLHF. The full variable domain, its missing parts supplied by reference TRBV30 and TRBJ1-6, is SQTIHQWPATLVQPVGSPLSLECTVEGTSNPNLYWYRQAAGRGLQLLFYSVGIGQISSEVPQNLSASRPQDRQFILSSKKLLLSDSGFYLCAWSTGDSPLHFGNGTRLTVT.

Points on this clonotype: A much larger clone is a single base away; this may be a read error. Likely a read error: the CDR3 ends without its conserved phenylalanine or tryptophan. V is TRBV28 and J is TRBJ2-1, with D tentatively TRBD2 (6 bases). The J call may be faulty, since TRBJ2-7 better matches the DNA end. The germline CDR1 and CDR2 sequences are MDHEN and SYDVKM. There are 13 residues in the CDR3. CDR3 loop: CASSLGTSGEQYL. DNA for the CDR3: TGTGCCAGCAGCCTTGGGACTTCGGGTGAGCAGTACTTA.

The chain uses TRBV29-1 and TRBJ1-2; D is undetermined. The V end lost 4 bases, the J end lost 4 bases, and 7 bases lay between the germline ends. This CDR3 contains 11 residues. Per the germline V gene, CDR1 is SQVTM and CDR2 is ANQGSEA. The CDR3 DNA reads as TGCAGCGTTGTCGGGTTCTATGGCTACACCTTC. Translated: CSVVGFYGYTF.

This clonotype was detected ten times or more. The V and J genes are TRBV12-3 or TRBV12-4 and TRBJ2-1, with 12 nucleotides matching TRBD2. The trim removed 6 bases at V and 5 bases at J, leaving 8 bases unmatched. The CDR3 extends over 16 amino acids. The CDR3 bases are TGTGCCAGCAGCTATGAGACTAGCGGGAGAAACAATGAGCAGTTCTTC. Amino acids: CASSYETSGRNNEQFF.

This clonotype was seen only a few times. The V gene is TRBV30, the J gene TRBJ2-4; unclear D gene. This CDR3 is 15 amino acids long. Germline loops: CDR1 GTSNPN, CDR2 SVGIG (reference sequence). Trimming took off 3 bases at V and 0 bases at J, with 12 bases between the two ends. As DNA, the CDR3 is TGTGCCTGGAGCGACCTGGGCCTAGCCAAAAACATTCAGTACTTC. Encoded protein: CAWSDLGLAKNIQYF.

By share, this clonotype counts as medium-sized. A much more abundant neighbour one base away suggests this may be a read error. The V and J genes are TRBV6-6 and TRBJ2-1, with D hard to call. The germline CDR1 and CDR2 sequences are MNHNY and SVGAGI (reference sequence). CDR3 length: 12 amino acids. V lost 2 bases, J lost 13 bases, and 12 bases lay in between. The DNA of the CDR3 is TGTGCCAGCAGTTACAGACAAGAGACCCAGTTCTTC. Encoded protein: CASSYRQETQFF.

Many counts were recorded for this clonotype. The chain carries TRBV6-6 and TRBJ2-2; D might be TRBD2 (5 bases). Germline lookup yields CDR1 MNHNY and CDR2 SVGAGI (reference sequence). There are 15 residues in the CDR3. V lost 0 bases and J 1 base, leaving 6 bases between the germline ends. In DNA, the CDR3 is TGTGCCAGCAGTTACTCGAGCGGGAACACCGGGGAGCTGTTTTTT. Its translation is CASSYSSGNTGELFF.

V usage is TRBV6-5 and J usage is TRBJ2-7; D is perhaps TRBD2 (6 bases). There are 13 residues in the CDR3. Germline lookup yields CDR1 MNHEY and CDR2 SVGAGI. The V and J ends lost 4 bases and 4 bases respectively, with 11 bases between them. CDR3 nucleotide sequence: TGTGCCAGCAGTTCCGGGGGTCCGTACGAGCAGTACTTC. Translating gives CASSSGGPYEQYF.